The 21 T cell receptor beta chains below were found in one sample sequenced in a study of blood T cell repertoires in COVID-19. Clones were sequenced by immunoSEQ multiplex PCR, and TCRdb holds only the in-frame ones, with some missing. This table has around 370,000 clones, 87% appearing once. Sample: peripheral blood. Source of these receptors: a woman between 45 and 60 years old with COVID-19, enrolled during active disease.

Many counts were recorded for this clone. J is TRBJ1-1 and V is TRBV27; unclear D gene. Germline assignment: CDR1 MNHEY and CDR2 SMNVEV (reference sequence). The CDR3 contains 14 residues. V shed 3 bases and J shed 5 bases, with 13 bases lying between them. This CDR3 reads CASSFEDNLTEAFF. The CDR3 DNA sequence: TGTGCCAGCAGTTTTGAGGATAACTTGACTGAAGCTTTCTTT.

This chain links TRBV5-1 with TRBJ2-6; TRBD1 aligns across 8 bases. This CDR3 contains 16 residues. The V segment lost 3 bases and the J segment 2 bases; nucleotides outside the gene matches: 4. CDR1 SGHRS and CDR2 YFSETQ come from the germline V gene. CDR3 amino acids: CASSWGQVAGANVLTF. The CDR3 coding sequence is TGCGCCAGCAGCTGGGGACAGGTGGCTGGGGCCAACGTCCTGACTTTC.

V usage is TRBV7-9 and J usage is TRBJ1-1; D gene uncertain. The germline V gene has CDR1 SEHNR and CDR2 FQNEAQ (reference sequence). The CDR3 extends over 13 amino acids. V dropped 5 bases and J dropped 1 base, with 8 bases sitting between them. CDR3 protein: CASSATGNTEAFF. The CDR3 DNA sequence: TGTGCCAGCAGCGCCACGGGGAACACTGAAGCTTTCTTT.

The chain carries TRBV11-3 and TRBJ1-1; D not resolved. V lost 1 base and J lost 3, with 12 bases in between. Germline V gene data show CDR1 as SGHNT and CDR2 as YENEEA. The CDR3 length is 15 residues. DNA of the CDR3: TGTGCCAGCAGCTTAGGACGAACCGGGGACACTGAAGCTTTCTTT. This encodes CASSLGRTGDTEAFF. Full variable domain (remainder filled in from reference TRBV11-3 and TRBJ1-1): EAGVVQSPRYKIIEKKQPVAFWCNPISGHNTLYWYLQNLGQGPELLIRYENEEAVDDSQLPKDRFSAERLKGVDSTLKIQPAELGDSAVYLCASSLGRTGDTEAFFGQGTRLTVV.

V and J are TRBV24-1 and TRBJ2-1; D ambiguous. The CDR3 runs to 11 residues. Deletions cut 5 bases from V and 10 bases from J, with 8 bases between. Germline-derived CDR1 and CDR2 are KGHDR and SFDVKD. CDR3 protein: CATSGHREQFF. The CDR3 DNA is TGTGCCACCAGTGGACATCGAGAGCAGTTCTTC.

This clone has only a few counts. The chain employs TRBV11-2 and TRBJ1-5; 7 bases line up with TRBD1. The CDR3 spans 15 residues. J gave up 3 bases and V 5 bases, and 7 bases lay outside the gene matches. The germline gives CDR1 SGHAT, CDR2 FQNNGV. The CDR3 here is CASSRQGSHNQPQHF. CDR3 bases: TGTGCCAGCAGCCGACAGGGCTCTCACAATCAGCCCCAGCATTTT.

V gene TRBV27 combines with J gene TRBJ2-1, with D possibly matching TRBD2 (6 bases). Germline V gene data show CDR1 as MNHEY and CDR2 as SMNVEV (reference sequence). This CDR3 has 15 residues. V was shortened by 3 bases and J by 2 bases, with 11 bases between the two germline ends. Written as DNA, the CDR3 is TGTGCCAGCAGTTTTCGGGAGCAGGCCTACAATGAGCAGTTCTTC. Encoded protein: CASSFREQAYNEQFF.

The CDR3 nucleotides are TGTGCCAGCAGCTTAGCGGACAGATCGAGCTCTGGGGCCAACGTCCTGACTTTC. Amino acids: CASSLADRSSSGANVLTF. The chain carries TRBV7-6 and TRBJ2-6; TRBD1 is a possible D gene (6 bases). CDR1 is SGHVS, CDR2 FNYEAQ, per germline. V was shortened by 0 bases and J by 0 bases, with 12 bases between the two germline ends. The CDR3 consists of 18 residues.

Only a few counts were recorded for this clone. The chain joins TRBV3-1 (or the pseudogene TRBV3-2) to TRBJ2-5, with 10 bases lining up with TRBD2. The V gene's germline CDR1 is LGHDT and CDR2 YNNKEL (reference sequence). J was trimmed by 7 bases and V by 2 bases; bases with no gene match: 7. This CDR3 comprises 15 residues. The CDR3 sequence is CASSQLAGAGSTQYF. DNA for the CDR3: TGTGCCAGCAGCCAACTAGCGGGAGCTGGGTCGACCCAGTACTTC.

V and J are TRBV19 and TRBJ2-7; 9 nucleotides match TRBD2. After removal of 7 bases from V and 2 bases from J, the junction contained 6 bases not matched to a gene. The CDR3 loop spans 14 amino acids. The germline V gene encodes CDR1 LNHDA and CDR2 SQIVND (reference sequence). The CDR3 coding sequence is TGTGCCAGTAATCTGACTAGCGGACCCTACGAGCAGTACTTC. Its translation: CASNLTSGPYEQYF. Drawing the rest from reference TRBV19 and TRBJ2-7, the complete variable domain is DGGITQSPKYLFRKEGQNVTLSCEQNLNHDAMYWYRQDPGQGLRLIYYSQIVNDFQKGDIAEGYSVSREKKESFPLTVTSAQKNPTAFYLCASNLTSGPYEQYFGPGTRLTVT.

This chain joins TRBV19 and TRBJ2-3, with D possibly matching TRBD1 (5 bases). CDR1 is LNHDA and CDR2 is SQIVND in the germline V gene (reference sequence). The CDR3 is 14 amino acids. Trimming stripped 4 bases from V and 2 bases from J, with 10 bases between. The CDR3: CASSTDRSTDTQYF. DNA for the CDR3: TGTGCCAGTAGTACCGACAGATCCACAGATACGCAGTATTTT. The full variable domain, in which reference TRBV19 and TRBJ2-3 provide the parts outside the CDR3, is DGGITQSPKYLFRKEGQNVTLSCEQNLNHDAMYWYRQDPGQGLRLIYYSQIVNDFQKGDIAEGYSVSREKKESFPLTVTSAQKNPTAFYLCASSTDRSTDTQYFGPGTRLTVL.

The rearrangement uses TRBV5-1 and TRBJ2-7; D is unresolved. V was clipped by 1 base and J by 1 base, with 9 bases between them. The germline CDR1 and CDR2 sequences are SGHRS and YFSETQ. The CDR3 runs to 14 residues. The CDR3 DNA reads TGCGCCAGCAGCTTGAGAGGAGCTTCCTACGAGCAGTACTTC. Amino acid sequence: CASSLRGASYEQYF.

This rearrangement joins TRBV11-2 to TRBJ2-1; 11 positions match TRBD2. The V segment lost 1 base and the J segment 6 bases; nucleotides outside the gene matches: 11. The CDR3 has 18 residues. Germline V gene sequence: CDR1 SGHAT, CDR2 FQNNGV. The CDR3 spells CASSLVRSGRAVFNEQFF. Here the CDR3 DNA reads TGTGCCAGCAGCTTAGTTCGTAGCGGGAGGGCCGTGTTCAATGAGCAGTTCTTC. Looking up the rest from reference TRBV11-2 and TRBJ2-1 gives the full variable domain: EAGVAQSPRYKIIEKRQSVAFWCNPISGHATLYWYQQILGQGPKLLIQFQNNGVVDDSQLPKDRFSAERLKGVDSTLKIQPAKLEDSAVYLCASSLVRSGRAVFNEQFFGPGTRLTVL.

J is TRBJ2-7 and V is TRBV30, with D perhaps matching TRBD1 (5 bases). CDR3 size: 13 residues. CDR1 and CDR2 (germline): GTSNPN, SVGIG (reference sequence). Between the trimmed V and J ends, which lost 2 bases and 5 bases, there was a span of 13 bases. The CDR3 reads CAWSTFSGNEQYF. In DNA form, the CDR3 reads TGTGCCTGGAGTACCTTCTCAGGGAACGAGCAGTACTTC.

The CDR3 nucleotides read TGCGCCAGCAGCGGTAGCGGGAGGAGGAGTGGTGAGCAGTTCTTC. As protein: CASSGSGRRSGEQFF. The V call is TRBV5-1, the J call TRBJ2-1, with 10 bases matching TRBD2. This CDR3 is 15 amino acids long. J gave up 9 bases and V 4 bases, and 10 bases lay outside the gene matches. Germline CDR1 SGHRS, CDR2 YFSETQ.

The chain carries TRBV2 and TRBJ2-7; TRBD2 aligns across 10 bases. The V gene end was trimmed by 5 bases and the J gene end by 5 bases; junction bases not matched to a gene: 9. Germline CDR1 SNHLY, CDR2 FYNNEI. The CDR3 sequence is 15 residues long. The CDR3 coding sequence is TGTGCCAGCAGTTCCGGGACTAGCGCCAGCCACGAGCAGTACTTC. This codes for CASSSGTSASHEQYF.

The CDR3 spells CAISEPGLGRYEQYF. Here the CDR3 DNA reads TGTGCCATCAGTGAACCGGGACTAGGCCGATACGAGCAGTACTTC. The chain joins TRBV10-3 to TRBJ2-7, with TRBD2 matching over 8 bases. V lost 3 bases to trimming and J lost 4 bases; unmatched junction nucleotides: 8. Looked up from germline, CDR1 is ENHRY and CDR2 is SYGVKD. This CDR3 is 15 amino acids long.

The chain joins TRBV30 to TRBJ1-3; unclear D gene. V was shortened by 3 bases and J by 0 bases, with 12 bases between the two germline ends. The CDR3 length is 15 residues. Per the germline V gene, CDR1 is GTSNPN and CDR2 is SVGIG (reference sequence). In nucleotides, the CDR3 is TGTGCCTGGAGGGAGAGGACTAGCTCTGGAAACACCATATATTTT. Its protein is CAWRERTSSGNTIYF.

The chain links TRBV19 to TRBJ2-1; 11 positions agree with TRBD1. The V and J ends lost 6 bases and 6 bases, in that order; junction bases with no gene match: 13. Germline V lookup: CDR1 LNHDA, CDR2 SQIVND (reference sequence). This CDR3 spans 17 amino acids. CDR3 sequence: CASSAHHRDRGVNEQFF. CDR3 nucleotides: TGTGCCAGTAGCGCACATCACCGGGACAGGGGGGTCAATGAGCAGTTCTTC.

The rearrangement joins TRBV5-1 to TRBJ1-2; D is ambiguous. Germline V CDR1 and CDR2: SGHRS, YFSETQ. V was shortened by 3 bases and J by 8 bases, with 11 bases between the two germline ends. The CDR3 runs to 12 residues. CDR3 sequence: CASSSTVSGYTF. In DNA, the CDR3 is TGCGCCAGCAGCTCTACTGTGTCGGGCTACACCTTC.

The count of this clone is one. The rearrangement joins TRBV7-3 to TRBJ2-3, with 12 nucleotides matching TRBD2. V lost 6 bases and J lost 4; bases outside the gene matches: 8. The CDR3 has 16 amino acids. Germline V gives CDR1 SGHTA, CDR2 FQGTGA. The CDR3 is CASSYRLAGESDTQYF. The CDR3 region has the DNA TGTGCCAGCAGTTATAGACTAGCGGGAGAGTCAGATACGCAGTATTTT.